The entry below describes one T cell receptor (beta chain). Its antigen remains unidentified. These data come from a study of T-cell memory formation after mild COVID-19. Study-wide results and limits: Contracting CD4+ clones lay largely in CM and EM, with CD8+ ones residing in EMRA. Day 15 to 85 contracting clones showed balanced CD4/CD8; later expanders leaned CD4+. Whether second-wave clones peaking at day 37 were SARS-CoV-2 specific went unconfirmed.

Using constant-segment primers, 5'RACE produced TCR alpha and TCR beta cDNA libraries carrying sample barcodes and UMIs. TCRdb recomputed calls from the 5' RACE reads with MiXCR, one row per CDR3 protein. Of 250,000 to 300,000 distinct CDR3 sequences listed, 15% to 20% are singletons. CDR3 size: 13 residues. Losses at the gene ends were 7 bases for V and 4 bases for J; bases not matched to a gene: 6. This sequence originates from a young man who had mild COVID-19 (a few samples of this study predate the infection). Cell type and time point are not known. Sequenced sample: PBMCs or a T cell subset sorted from them (not recorded which). This chain uses TRBV12-3 or TRBV12-4 with TRBJ1-1; TRBD1 matches 7 bases. CDR3 nucleotides: TGTGCCAGCACCCTACAGGGGAGCACTGAAGCTTTCTTT. This gives the protein CASTLQGSTEAFF.